The entry below gives a single TCR beta chain sequence along with its context. There are 15 residues in the CDR3. Trimming cost V 2 bases and J 0 bases, with 10 bases left between them. Germline CDR1 is SGHTA and CDR2 is FQGNSA. TCRdb re-analysed the RT-PCR reads in MiXCR, keeping a single row per CDR3 protein. The profile shows more than 600,000 distinct CDR3 sequences, approximately 14% of them singletons. The TCR sequence derives from a female donor in good health, serving as a healthy control. The genes are TRBV7-2 and TRBJ1-1, with no clear D. The specimen was memory CD4+ T cells from blood. The CDR3 DNA reads TGTGCCAGCAGCTTATCCTTACTATTGAACACTGAAGCTTTCTTT. Protein sequence: CASSLSLLLNTEAFF.